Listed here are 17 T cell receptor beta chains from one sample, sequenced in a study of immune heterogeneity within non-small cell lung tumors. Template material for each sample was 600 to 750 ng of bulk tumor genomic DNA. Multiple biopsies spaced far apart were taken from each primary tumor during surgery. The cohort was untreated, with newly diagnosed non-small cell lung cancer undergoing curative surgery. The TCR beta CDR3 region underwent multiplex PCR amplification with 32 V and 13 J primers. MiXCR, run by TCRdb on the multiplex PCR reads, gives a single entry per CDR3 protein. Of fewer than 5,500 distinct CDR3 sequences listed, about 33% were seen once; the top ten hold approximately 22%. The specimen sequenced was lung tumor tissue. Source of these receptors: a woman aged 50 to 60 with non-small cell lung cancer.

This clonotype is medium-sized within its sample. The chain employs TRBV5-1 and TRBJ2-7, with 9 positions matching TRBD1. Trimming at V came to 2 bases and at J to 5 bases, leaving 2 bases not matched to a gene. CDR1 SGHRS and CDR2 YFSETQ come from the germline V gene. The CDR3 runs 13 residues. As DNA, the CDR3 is TGCGCCAGCAGCTTACAGGGGGCCAACGAGCAGTACTTC. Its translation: CASSLQGANEQYF.

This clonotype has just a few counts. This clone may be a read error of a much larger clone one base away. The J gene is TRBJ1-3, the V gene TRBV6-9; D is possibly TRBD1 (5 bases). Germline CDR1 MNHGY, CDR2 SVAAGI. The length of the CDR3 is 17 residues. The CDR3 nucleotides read TGTGCCAGAAGTTATTCGGGGGGACCCATCTCTGGAAACACCATATATTTT. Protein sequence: CARSYSGGPISGNTIYF.

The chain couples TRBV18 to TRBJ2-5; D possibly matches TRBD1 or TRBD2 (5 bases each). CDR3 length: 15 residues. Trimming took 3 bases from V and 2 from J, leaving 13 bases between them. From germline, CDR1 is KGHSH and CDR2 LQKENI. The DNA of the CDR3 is TGTGCCAGCTCACCGCTGAGGGGTGCACAAGAGACCCAGTACTTC. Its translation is CASSPLRGAQETQYF.

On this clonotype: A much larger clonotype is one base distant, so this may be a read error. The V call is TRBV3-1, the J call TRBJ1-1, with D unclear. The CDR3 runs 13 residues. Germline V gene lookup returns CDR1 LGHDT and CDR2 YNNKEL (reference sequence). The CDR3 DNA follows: TGTGCCAGCAGCCATTTAGGATCCACTGAAGCTTCCTTT. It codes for CASSHLGSTEASF.

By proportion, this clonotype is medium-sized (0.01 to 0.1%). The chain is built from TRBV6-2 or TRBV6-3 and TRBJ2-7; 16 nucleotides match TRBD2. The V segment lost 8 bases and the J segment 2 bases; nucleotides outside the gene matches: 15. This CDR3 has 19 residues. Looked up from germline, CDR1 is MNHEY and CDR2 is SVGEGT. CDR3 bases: TGTGCCAGCCGGGCGCTCACCGGGACTAGCGGGAGGGCCCCCTACGAGCAGTACTTC. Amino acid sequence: CASRALTGTSGRAPYEQYF.

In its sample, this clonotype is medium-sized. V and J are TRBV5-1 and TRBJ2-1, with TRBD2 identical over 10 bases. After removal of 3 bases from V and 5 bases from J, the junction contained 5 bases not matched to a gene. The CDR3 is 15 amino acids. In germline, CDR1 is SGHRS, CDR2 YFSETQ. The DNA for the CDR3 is TGCGCCAGCAGCTCCCGGACTAGCGGAAACAATGAGCAGTTCTTC. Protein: CASSSRTSGNNEQFF.

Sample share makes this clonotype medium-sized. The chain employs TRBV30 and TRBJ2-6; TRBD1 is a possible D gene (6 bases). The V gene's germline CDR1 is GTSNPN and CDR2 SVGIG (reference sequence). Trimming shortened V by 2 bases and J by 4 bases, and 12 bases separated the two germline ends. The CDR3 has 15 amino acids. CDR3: CAWSLGGAGANVLTF. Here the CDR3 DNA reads TGTGCCTGGAGTCTTGGGGGCGCAGGGGCCAACGTCCTGACTTTC.

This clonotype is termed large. The CDR3 nucleotides read TGTGCCAGCAGTGGACTAGCGGAATATTACGAGCAGTACTTC. Amino acids: CASSGLAEYYEQYF. This chain uses TRBV2 with TRBJ2-7; TRBD2 matches at 9 bases. The CDR3 totals 14 residues. V was clipped by 4 bases and J by 4 bases; unmatched bases: 5. Germline V CDR1 and CDR2: SNHLY, FYNNEI.

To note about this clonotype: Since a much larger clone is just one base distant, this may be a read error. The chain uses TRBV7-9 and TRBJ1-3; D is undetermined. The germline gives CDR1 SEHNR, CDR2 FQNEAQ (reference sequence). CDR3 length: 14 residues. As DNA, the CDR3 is TGTGCCATCAGCCCCAACGGGGCTGGAAACACCATATATTTT. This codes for CAISPNGAGNTIYF.

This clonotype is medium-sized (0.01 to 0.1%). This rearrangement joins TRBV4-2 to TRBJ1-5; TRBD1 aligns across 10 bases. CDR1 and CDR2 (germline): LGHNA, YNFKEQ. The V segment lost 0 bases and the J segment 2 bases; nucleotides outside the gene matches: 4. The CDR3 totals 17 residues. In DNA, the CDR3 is TGTGCCAGCAGCCAAGACTCGGGACAGGGGCGCAATCAGCCCCAGCATTTT. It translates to CASSQDSGQGRNQPQHF.

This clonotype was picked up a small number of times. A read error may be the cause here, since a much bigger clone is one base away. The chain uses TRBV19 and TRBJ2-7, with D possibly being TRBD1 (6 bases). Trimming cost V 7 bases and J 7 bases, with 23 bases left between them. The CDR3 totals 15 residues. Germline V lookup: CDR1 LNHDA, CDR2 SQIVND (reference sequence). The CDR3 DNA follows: TGTGCCAGTACTCCTTCTGTGACAGGAATGGTGGAGCAGTACTTC. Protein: CASTPSVTGMVEQYF.

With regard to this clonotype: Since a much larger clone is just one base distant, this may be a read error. The DNA of the CDR3 is TGTGCCATCACCGATACCCACCAAATGACCACTGAAGCTTTCTTT. Protein: CAITDTHQMTTEAFF. V usage is TRBV6-2 or TRBV6-3 and J usage is TRBJ1-1; D is ambiguous. The ends were cut back, 10 bases at V and 4 bases at J, with 22 bases in the middle. Germline CDR1 is MNHEY and CDR2 is SVGEGT. The length of the CDR3 is 15 residues.

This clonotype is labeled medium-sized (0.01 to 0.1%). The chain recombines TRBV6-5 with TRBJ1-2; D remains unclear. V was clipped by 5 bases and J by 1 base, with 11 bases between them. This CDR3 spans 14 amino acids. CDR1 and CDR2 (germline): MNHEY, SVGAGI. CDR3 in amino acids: CASSPSGDNYGYTF. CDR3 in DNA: TGTGCCAGCAGTCCAAGTGGGGATAACTATGGCTACACCTTC.

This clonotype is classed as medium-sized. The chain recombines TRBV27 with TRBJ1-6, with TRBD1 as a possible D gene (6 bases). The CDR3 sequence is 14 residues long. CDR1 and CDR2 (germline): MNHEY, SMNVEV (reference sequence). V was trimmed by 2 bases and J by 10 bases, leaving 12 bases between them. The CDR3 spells CASSLRGGQSPLHF. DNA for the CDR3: TGTGCCAGCAGTTTAAGGGGGGGCCAATCACCCCTCCACTTT.

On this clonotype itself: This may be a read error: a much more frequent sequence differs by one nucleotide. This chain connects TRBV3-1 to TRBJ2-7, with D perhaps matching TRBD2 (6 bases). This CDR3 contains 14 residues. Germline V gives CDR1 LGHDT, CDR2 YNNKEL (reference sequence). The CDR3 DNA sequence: TGTGCCATCAGCCACCTCCTGACTAGCTACGAGCAGTACTTC. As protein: CAISHLLTSYEQYF.

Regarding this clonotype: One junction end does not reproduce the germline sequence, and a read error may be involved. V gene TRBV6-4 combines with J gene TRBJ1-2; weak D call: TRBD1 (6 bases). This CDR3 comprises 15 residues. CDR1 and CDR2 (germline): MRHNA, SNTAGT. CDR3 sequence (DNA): TGTGCCAGCAGTTACTCTCCGGACAGCTACTATGGCTACACCTTC. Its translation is CASSYSPDSYYGYTF.

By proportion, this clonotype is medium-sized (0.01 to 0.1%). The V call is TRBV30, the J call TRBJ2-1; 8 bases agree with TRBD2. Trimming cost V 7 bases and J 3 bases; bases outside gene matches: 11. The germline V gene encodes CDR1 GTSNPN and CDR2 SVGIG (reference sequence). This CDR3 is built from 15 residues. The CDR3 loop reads CASSPGGWDYNEQFF. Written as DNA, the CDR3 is TGTGCCTCCTCCCCGGGGGGGTGGGACTACAATGAGCAGTTCTTC.